Sequencing of this TCR beta chain was carried out in a study of shared clonotypes between healthy human individuals. Study summary: Donor ages ranged 18 to 49 years: a couple of women, a few men.

This CDR3 has 14 residues. CDR1 WNHNN and CDR2 SYGVQD come from the germline V gene (reference sequence). V shed 2 bases and J shed 2 bases, with 10 bases lying between them. Measured with immunoSEQ multiplex PCR; TCRdb has only the in-frame clones, and not every one. The repertoire holds hundreds of thousands of clones, with roughly 78% as singletons. Sequenced sample: memory CD4+ T cells sorted from blood. Subset denoted: CD45RA-negative fraction. This TCR was recovered from a woman aged 25 to 39 in good health. The chain recombines TRBV10-1 with TRBJ2-7; D tentatively fits TRBD1 or TRBD2 (5 bases each). The CDR3 nucleotides are TGCGCCAGCAGTGAGGCCAGGGACCCCTACGAGCAGTACTTC. Protein sequence: CASSEARDPYEQYF.